The 14 T cell receptor beta chains below come from one sample, sequenced in a study of human T cells and chemical hapten exposure. Time point specified: pre-sensitization, week 0. Regarding treatment: therapeutic diphenylcyclopropenone sensitization with weekly scalp DPC. TCRdb used MiXCR to reprocess the RACE reads, holding one entry per CDR3 protein. The table has approximately 320,000 distinct CDR3 sequences, about 5% seen once. The sequencing used whole blood, collected in connection with sensitization to the hapten diphenylcyclopropenone (DPC). The receptors derive from a woman aged 18 to 35 with alopecia areata. Some clones in this sample may be carry-over from other donors' samples.

V usage is TRBV21-1 and J usage is TRBJ1-1. TRBV21-1 is reported as a pseudogene. The CDR3 spans 15 residues. The CDR3 region has the DNA TGTGCCAACAGCAAAGAGGAAGGGACTGGCACTGAAGCTTTCTTT. It specifies CANSKEEGTGTEAFF.

This clonotype showed up just a few times. This sequence joins TRBV14 and TRBJ1-3; D not resolved. The CDR3 runs to 14 residues. V dropped 4 bases and J dropped 0 bases, with 7 bases sitting between them. The germline CDR1 and CDR2 sequences are SGHDN and FVKESK. CDR3 protein: CASSLRFSGNTIYF. The CDR3 nucleotides read TGTGCCAGCAGCCTTCGCTTCTCTGGAAACACCATATATTTT. The full variable domain, with the rest looked up from reference TRBV14 and TRBJ1-3, is EAGVTQFPSHSVIEKGQTVTLRCDPISGHDNLYWYRRVMGKEIKFLLHFVKESKQDESGMPNNRFLAERTGGTYSTLKVQPAELEDSGVYFCASSLRFSGNTIYFGEGSWLTVV.

A word on this clonotype: A much larger clone is a single base away; this may be a read error. The V gene is TRBV12-3 or TRBV12-4, the J gene TRBJ1-6; 8 nucleotides line up with TRBD1. V lost 5 bases, J lost 8 bases, and 11 bases stayed unmatched. CDR3 size: 16 residues. In DNA, the CDR3 is TGTGCCAGCAGTCCTACCACCGGGACAGGCCATTCACCCCTCCACTTT. Its translation is CASSPTTGTGHSPLHF.

This clonotype was detected many times. The chain carries TRBV20-1 and TRBJ2-7; TRBD1 agrees at 11 bases. J was trimmed by 5 bases and V by 3 bases; bases with no gene match: 9. This CDR3 region has 15 residues. CDR1 DFQATT and CDR2 SNEGSKA come from the germline V gene (reference sequence). The DNA of the CDR3 is TGCAGTGCTAGTTCCTTCGGGACAGGGGGAGACGAGCAGTACTTC. Protein sequence: CSASSFGTGGDEQYF.

V gene TRBV12-3 or TRBV12-4 combines with J gene TRBJ1-5; unclear D gene. This CDR3 region has 14 residues. With 7 bases removed from V and 2 bases from J, the gap between germline ends came to 12 bases. In nucleotides, the CDR3 is TGTGCCAGCACCTCTGGGGTGGGCAATCAGCCCCAGCATTTT. This sequence encodes CASTSGVGNQPQHF.

This clonotype was seen only a few times. The chain recombines TRBV20-1 with TRBJ2-1; D is unresolved. Trimming removed 1 base at V and 4 bases at J, with 2 bases between. The CDR3 sequence is 11 residues long. Germline loops: CDR1 DFQATT, CDR2 SNEGSKA (reference sequence). CDR3 nucleotides: TGCAGTGCTAGAGTATACAATGAGCAGTTCTTC. Translating gives CSARVYNEQFF.

The chain recombines TRBV6-1 with TRBJ1-2, with 10 bases fitting TRBD1. The CDR3 is 14 residues long. Unmatched junction bases numbered 6, after V lost 6 bases and J lost 5 bases. Germline V gene lookup returns CDR1 MNHNS and CDR2 SASEGT. The CDR3 DNA is TGTGCCAGCAGGGTGACAGGGGGCACGTATGGCTACACCTTC. This encodes CASRVTGGTYGYTF.

This clonotype was counted at least ten times. The chain carries TRBV4-3 and TRBJ2-7, with D maybe TRBD2 (5 bases). Germline V gene sequence: CDR1 LGHNA, CDR2 YSLEER. This CDR3 spans 16 amino acids. V dropped 0 bases and J dropped 5 bases, with 17 bases sitting between them. For the CDR3, the DNA is TGCGCCAGCAGCCAAGATATCCGCCAAAAGCGGCACGAGCAGTACTTC. Translating it yields CASSQDIRQKRHEQYF.

In this sample, this clonotype turned up a few times. The V gene is TRBV2, the J gene TRBJ2-3; 9 nucleotides match TRBD2. With V trimmed by 0 bases and J by 6 bases, 7 bases remained unmatched. CDR3 length: 16 residues. Germline CDR1 SNHLY, CDR2 FYNNEI. The CDR3: CASSEARSGGSDTQYF. DNA for the CDR3: TGTGCCAGCAGTGAAGCGCGTAGCGGGGGATCGGATACGCAGTATTTT.

This clonotype was seen many times. The V call is TRBV6-2 or TRBV6-3, the J call TRBJ2-3; D uncertain. CDR3 length: 13 residues. With 0 bases removed from V and 9 bases from J, the gap between germline ends came to 10 bases. CDR1 and CDR2 (germline): MNHEY, SVGEGT. CDR3 residues: CASSYSDPGTQYF. The DNA of the CDR3 is TGTGCCAGCAGTTACTCCGACCCCGGCACGCAGTATTTT.

This rearrangement joins TRBV12-5 to TRBJ2-3; 8 bases are shared with TRBD1. This CDR3 is 16 amino acids long. The germline V gene encodes CDR1 LGHNT and CDR2 FRNRAP. The V and J ends lost 3 bases and 0 bases, in that order; junction bases with no gene match: 5. CDR3 region: CASGFTGGASTDTQYF. Written as DNA, the CDR3 is TGTGCTAGTGGTTTCACAGGGGGTGCTAGCACAGATACGCAGTATTTT.

In its sample, this clonotype was seen a few times. The gene calls are TRBV6-6 and TRBJ2-7; the match to TRBD1 covers 8 bases. V dropped 4 bases and J dropped 7; count of bases not matched to a gene: 9. The germline V gene encodes CDR1 MNHNY and CDR2 SVGAGI (reference sequence). CDR3 length: 14 amino acids. In nucleotides, the CDR3 is TGTGCCAGCAGTTTGGGACAGGTGCTATCGGAGCAGTACTTC. The encoded protein is CASSLGQVLSEQYF.

The table lists this clonotype with many counts. V gene TRBV5-1 combines with J gene TRBJ1-4; 10 positions agree with TRBD1. The trim removed 3 bases at V and 6 bases at J, leaving 2 bases unmatched. The CDR3 has 14 amino acids. Per germline, CDR1 SGHRS and CDR2 YFSETQ. The CDR3 DNA sequence: TGCGCCAGCAGCTCCGGGACAGGGGATGAAAAACTGTTTTTT. Its protein is CASSSGTGDEKLFF.

This clonotype turned up a few times. Here the CDR3 DNA reads TGTGCCAGCAGCCAAGATCCGGCAGGCCTAGCCAAAAACATTCAGTACTTC. It yields the protein CASSQDPAGLAKNIQYF. This chain links TRBV3-1 with TRBJ2-4; D remains ambiguous. Per the germline V gene, CDR1 is LGHDT and CDR2 is YNNKEL (reference sequence). There are 17 residues in the CDR3. Trimming took off 0 bases at V and 0 bases at J, with 12 bases between the two ends.